This entry concerns a single T cell receptor (beta chain). These data belong to a study of cytomegalovirus exposure and HLA in healthy donors. Study details: There were 350 to 450 genotyped donors. Of these, roughly 86% fell in the genetic ancestry cluster associated with self-reported Caucasian donors.

This CDR3 is 14 amino acids long. With 0 bases removed from V and 4 bases from J, the gap between germline ends came to 8 bases. CDR1 is PRHDT, CDR2 FYEKMQ, per germline (reference sequence). The PCR employed 60 Vbeta primers together with 13 Jbeta primers. The repertoire was sequenced with immunoSEQ multiplex PCR; TCRdb's copy has only in-frame clones and lacks some. The sample includes around 130,000 clones, around 80% of them seen just once. The clonotype was recovered from a woman under 30 in good health and CMV-seropositive. Material for sequencing was PBMCs. The rearrangement links TRBV13 to TRBJ2-3; D gene unclear. Here the CDR3 DNA reads TGTGCCAGCAGCTTAGGCCCCCAGGCAGATACGCAGTATTTT. It codes for CASSLGPQADTQYF. Together with reference TRBV13 and TRBJ2-3, the CDR3 gives the full variable domain: AAGVIQSPRHLIKEKRETATLKCYPIPRHDTVYWYQQGPGQDPQFLISFYEKMQSDKGSIPDRFSAQQFSDYHSELNMSSLELGDSALYFCASSLGPQADTQYFGPGTRLTVL.